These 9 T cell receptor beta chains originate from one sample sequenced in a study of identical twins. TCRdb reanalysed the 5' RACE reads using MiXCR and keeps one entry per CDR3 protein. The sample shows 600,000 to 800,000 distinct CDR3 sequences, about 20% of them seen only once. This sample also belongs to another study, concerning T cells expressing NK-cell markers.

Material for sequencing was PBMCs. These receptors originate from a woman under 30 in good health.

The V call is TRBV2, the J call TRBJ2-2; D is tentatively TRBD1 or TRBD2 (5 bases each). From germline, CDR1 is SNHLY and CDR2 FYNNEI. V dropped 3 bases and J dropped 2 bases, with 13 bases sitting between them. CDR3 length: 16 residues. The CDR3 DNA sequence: TGTGCCAGCAGTGAGAATACTGGGGGAAACACCGGGGAGCTGTTTTTT. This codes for CASSENTGGNTGELFF.

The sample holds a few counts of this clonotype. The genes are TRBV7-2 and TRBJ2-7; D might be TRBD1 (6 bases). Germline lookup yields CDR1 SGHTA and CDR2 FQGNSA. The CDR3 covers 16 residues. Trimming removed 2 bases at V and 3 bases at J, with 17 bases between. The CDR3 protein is CASSLTSSTGYYEQYF. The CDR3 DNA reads TGTGCCAGCAGCTTAACCTCTTCGACAGGCTACTACGAGCAGTACTTC.

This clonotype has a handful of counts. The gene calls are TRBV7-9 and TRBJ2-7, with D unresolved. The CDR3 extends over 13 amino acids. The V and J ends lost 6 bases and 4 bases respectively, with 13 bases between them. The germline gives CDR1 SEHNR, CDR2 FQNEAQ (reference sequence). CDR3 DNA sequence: TGTGCCAGCAGGCCAAGTTCAACGTACGAGCAGTACTTC. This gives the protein CASRPSSTYEQYF.

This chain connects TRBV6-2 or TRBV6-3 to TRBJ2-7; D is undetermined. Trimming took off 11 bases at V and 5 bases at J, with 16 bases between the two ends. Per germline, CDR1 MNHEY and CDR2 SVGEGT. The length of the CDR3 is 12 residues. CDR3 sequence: CASAVRIDEQYF. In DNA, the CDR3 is TGTGCCTCCGCGGTCCGAATCGACGAGCAGTACTTC.

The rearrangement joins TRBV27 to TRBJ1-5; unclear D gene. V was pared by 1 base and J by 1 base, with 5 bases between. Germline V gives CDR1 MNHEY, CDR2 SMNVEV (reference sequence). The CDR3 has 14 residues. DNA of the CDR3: TGTGCCAGCAGTTTATATTCCAGCAATCAGCCCCAGCATTTT. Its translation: CASSLYSSNQPQHF.

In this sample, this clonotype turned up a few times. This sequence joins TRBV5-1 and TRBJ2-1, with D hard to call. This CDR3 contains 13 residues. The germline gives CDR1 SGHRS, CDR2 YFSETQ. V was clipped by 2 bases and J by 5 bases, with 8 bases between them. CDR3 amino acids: CASSLLNDNEQFF. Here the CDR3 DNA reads TGCGCCAGCAGCTTACTAAACGACAATGAGCAGTTCTTC.

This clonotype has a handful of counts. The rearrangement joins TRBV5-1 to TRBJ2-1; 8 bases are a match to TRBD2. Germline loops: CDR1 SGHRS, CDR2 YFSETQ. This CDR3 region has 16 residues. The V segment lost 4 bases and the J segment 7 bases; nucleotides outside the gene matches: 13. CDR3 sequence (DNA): TGCGCCAGCAGCCTGGGGGTCCCGGGACTAGGGAATGAGCAGTTCTTC. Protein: CASSLGVPGLGNEQFF. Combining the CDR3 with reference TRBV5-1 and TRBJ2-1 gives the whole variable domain KAGVTQTPRYLIKTRGQQVTLSCSPISGHRSVSWYQQTPGQGLQFLFEYFSETQRNKGNFPGRFSGRQFSNSRSEMNVSTLELGDSALYLCASSLGVPGLGNEQFFGPGTRLTVL.

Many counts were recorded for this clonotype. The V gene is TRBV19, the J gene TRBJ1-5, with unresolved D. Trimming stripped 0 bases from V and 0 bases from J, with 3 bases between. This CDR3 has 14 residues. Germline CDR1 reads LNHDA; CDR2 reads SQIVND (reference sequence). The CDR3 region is CASSIEYSNQPQHF. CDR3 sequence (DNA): TGTGCCAGTAGTATAGAGTATAGCAATCAGCCCCAGCATTTT.

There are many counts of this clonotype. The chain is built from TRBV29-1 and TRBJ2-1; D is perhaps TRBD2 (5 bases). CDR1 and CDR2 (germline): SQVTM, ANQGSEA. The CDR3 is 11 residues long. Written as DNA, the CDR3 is TGCCCCGACGGCCGGGAAGATGAGCAGTTCTTC. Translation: CPDGREDEQFF.